This TCR beta chain was recorded in a study of Graves' ophthalmopathy and Graves' hyperthyroidism (dated by TCRdb to 2016 to 2019). About the full investigation: A patient counted as having stable hyperthyroidism if there was no progression to ophthalmopathy within 18 months of follow-up. In roughly 6 hyperthyroidism patients, T-cell repertoires of thyroid tissue and blood were compared. After sampling, hyperthyroidism patients received methimazole starting at 30 mg daily, and ophthalmopathy patients received high-dose intravenous methylprednisolone. To explore V-J signatures that distinguish ophthalmopathy from hyperthyroidism, a discovery set of roughly 98 patients was enrolled, made up of some 41 with ophthalmopathy and some 56 with stable hyperthyroidism. An independent validation cohort comprised 18 hyperthyroidism patients and over 15 patients who later progressed from hyperthyroidism to ophthalmopathy. The study used TCR beta repertoire signatures to distinguish Graves' ophthalmopathy from Graves' hyperthyroidism and to predict progression to ophthalmopathy. In total, 135 blood samples were TCR-sequenced: 40 to 45 ophthalmopathy, under 85 hyperthyroidism and about 17 hyperthyroidism-to-ophthalmopathy patients.

Patients with hyperthyroidism were aged 18 to 65 years, had been newly diagnosed, and had a disease duration of less than 2 months. Anyone with other autoimmune diseases, uncontrolled infections, pregnancy or lactation was excluded from the study. Diagnosis was based on clinical symptoms, serum thyroxine, TRAb, thyroid ultrasound and orbital computed tomography. Trizol reagent was used to extract the total RNA, and its quality was then checked on an Agilent 2100 Bioanalyzer. Findings and caveats that apply to the study as a whole: In validation, the model predicted ophthalmopathy progression with 70.59% sensitivity and roughly 78% specificity; around twelve predicted patients were CT-confirmed with GO in a median of 6.5 months. Most expanded thyroid clonotypes with a frequency above 0.001 also appeared in blood, which suggests that blood repertoires may reflect the immune response in the thyroid. Ophthalmopathy was separated from stable hyperthyroidism by the 13-signature model with roughly 90% sensitivity and less than 82% specificity in cross-validation and with 80%/75% in the test set. No statistical method was used to predetermine the sample size, and group allocation was not hidden from the investigators.

TCR beta CDR3 regions were amplified from RNA transcripts for repertoire sequencing. HTBI primers and the Qiagen OneStep RT-PCR kit were used in a first-round RT-PCR, which was followed by a second-round multiplex PCR, size selection and purification. Libraries were sequenced on an Illumina HiSeq2000 using paired-end 100 bp reads. For the original study's pipeline: SOAPnuke was used to process the reads, removing any read that contained adapters or uncalled bases, had a mean Phred below 15, or lacked an exact match to the constant primer or identifier. COPE v1.2.5 was used to merge the high-quality paired reads. Clonotypes were defined as unique nucleotide sequences and were aligned to IMGT TRB V, D and J references using MiTCR v1.1. Only V-J combinations with frequency above 0.0001 were analysed, covering approximately 99% of repertoires. For each V-J combination, a TCR clonal expansion and chaos score was defined as the ratio of F50 clonal expansion to chaos observed in the TCRdist matrix. Features were reduced by Welch's t-statistics and random forest to about a dozen V-J combinations, which fed a naive Bayes classifier. The similarity between thyroid and blood repertoires was quantified using the Morisita-Horn index. In TCRdb, the public reads were trimmed at Q25 with fastp and aligned with MiXCR, with productive beta chains retained. Identical CDR3 proteins give one entry, which carries the most common genes and DNA. The authors' filters were not applied to this entry. The table for this sample lists 500,000 to 600,000 distinct CDR3 sequences; about 35% of them were counted only once. The ten largest account for about 4.6% of the sample.

CDR1 and CDR2 (SGHTA, FQGTGA) derive from the germline V gene. The CDR3 contains 18 residues, cysteine and phenylalanine counted. Solely the CDR3 DNA is kept, with 54 bases framed from the first base. Points on this clonotype: Its antigen has not been determined. Base quality data are lacking; no much larger clone is found one base away.

Material: peripheral blood or thyroid tissue (not recorded which). The chain is encoded by TRBV7-3 joined to TRBJ2-7; the D gene is perhaps TRBD1 or TRBD2, each of them matching over 5 bases. TRBJ2-1 matches the DNA end more closely, so the J call is doubtful. This TCR was sampled from an adult man with Graves' hyperthyroidism. The CDR3 protein sequence reads: CASSLGRSSIGPTNEQFF. The nucleotide sequence reads TGTGCCAGCAGCTTGGGACGGTCGTCGATAGGGCCTACAAATGAGCAGTTCTTC.